Listed below are T cell receptor beta chains from one sample, sequenced in a study of cytomegalovirus exposure and HLA in healthy donors. Here immunoSEQ multiplex PCR was the method, and the copy in TCRdb shows in-frame clones only, minus some. The table includes 150,000 to 200,000 clones, roughly 80% detected once. Sequencing was done on a sample of PBMCs. The origin of the receptors is a middle-aged woman in good health and CMV-seropositive. CDR3s include the opening cysteine and the closing phenylalanine or tryptophan. The size entry is marked missing in some rows and otherwise reads once, few, many or a size class.

clone size	V gene	J gene	CDR3 protein
.	TRBV10-3	TRBJ1-2	CAISLDRAYGYTF
few	TRBV29-1	TRBJ2-1	CSVMTSGRLEQFF
few	TRBV19	TRBJ1-2	CASSTHSPYGYTF
.	TRBV7-2	TRBJ1-2	CASSMTGGANYGYTF
.	TRBV5-4	TRBJ2-4	CASSLANTREAKNIQYF
few	TRBV5-4	TRBJ2-5	CASSPGLAKETQYF
.	TRBV9	TRBJ1-5	CASSAAVGAGQPQHF
.	TRBV5-1	TRBJ2-3	CASSVEAGAGTDTQYF
.	TRBV28	TRBJ2-1	CASRRWDSSYNEQFF
.	TRBV6-5	TRBJ2-1	CASSSRQGGDEQFF
.	TRBV6-6	TRBJ2-7	CASRHTGTGSSYEQYF
.	TRBV30	TRBJ2-7	CAWSEGKTSGRSYEQYF
.	TRBV19	TRBJ2-7	CASSTTGTGGYEQYF
.	TRBV2	TRBJ2-1	CASRVSGTYNEQFF
.	TRBV27	TRBJ2-7	CASSGTPPYEQYF
.	TRBV7-9	TRBJ2-5	CASSQSKRAETQYF